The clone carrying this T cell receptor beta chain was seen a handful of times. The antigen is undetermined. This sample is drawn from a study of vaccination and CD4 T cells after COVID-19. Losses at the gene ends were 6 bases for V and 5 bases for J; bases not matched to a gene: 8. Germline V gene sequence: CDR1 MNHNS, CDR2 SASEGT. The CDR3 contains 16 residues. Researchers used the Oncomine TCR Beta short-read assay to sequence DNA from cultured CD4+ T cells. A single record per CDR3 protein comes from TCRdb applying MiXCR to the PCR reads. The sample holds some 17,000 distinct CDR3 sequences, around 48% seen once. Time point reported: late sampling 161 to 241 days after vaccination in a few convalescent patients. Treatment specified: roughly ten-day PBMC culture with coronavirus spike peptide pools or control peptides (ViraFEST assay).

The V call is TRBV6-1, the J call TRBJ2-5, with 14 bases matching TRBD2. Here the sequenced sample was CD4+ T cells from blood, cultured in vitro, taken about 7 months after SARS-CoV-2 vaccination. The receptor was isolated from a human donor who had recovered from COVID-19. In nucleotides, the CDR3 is TGTGCCAGCAGCGGACTAGCGGGGGGTATGAGGGAGACCCAGTACTTC. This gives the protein CASSGLAGGMRETQYF.